This T cell receptor beta chain was observed in a study of OX40 agonist ivuxolimab in advanced cancers. Overall study findings and caveats: In general, CD8+ T cells held more expanded clones than CD4+ did, on average. Normalized T-cell clonal expansion was also low in a subset of nonresponders. Antigen specificity of clonally expanded peripheral T cells was not established.

With regard to this clone: Its antigen is unknown.

The CDR3 loop spans 16 amino acids. V was clipped by 0 bases and J by 6 bases; unmatched bases: 9. Germline V gene sequence: CDR1 SGHDT, CDR2 YYEEEE. Assay: immunoSEQ multiplex PCR; the TCRdb copy retains only in-frame clones and omits some. In the table there are about 48,000 clones, about 81% of which are singletons. The specimen comprised CD4+ or CD8+ T cells sorted from blood, sampled in a trial of the OX40 agonist ivuxolimab. This receptor was identified in an adult with an advanced solid tumor such as melanoma, head and neck, liver or kidney cancer. The chain couples TRBV5-6 to TRBJ2-7, with TRBD1 matching over 10 bases. The CDR3 sequence is CASSLGDRGSMGEQYF. The CDR3 nucleotides are TGTGCCAGCAGCTTGGGGGACAGGGGATCAATGGGCGAGCAGTACTTC.